The 5 T cell receptor beta chains below come from one sample, sequenced in a study of T cell clonotyping in hematopoietic cell transplantation. TCRdb's copy holds only in-frame clones and misses some; the assay was immunoSEQ multiplex PCR. This table has around 45,000 clones, 80% to 85% appearing once. The time point is: recipient sample about 28 days before transplant, after cytoreduction. The sequencing here drew on peripheral blood mononuclear cells, taken before stem cell transplant. These receptor sequences come from a man aged 55-75 years with myelodysplastic syndrome. Some clones in this sample may be carry-over from other donors' samples.

The CDR3 nucleotides read TGTGCCAGTAGTATAGGGGCCGGCGGGAGCGCTTTCTTT. Translation: CASSIGAGGSAFF. The V gene is TRBV19, the J gene TRBJ1-1; the D is unclear. The CDR3 has 13 residues. The germline V and J ends were trimmed by 1 base and 11 bases, with 14 bases remaining between them. Germline loops: CDR1 LNHDA, CDR2 SQIVND (reference sequence).

A few counts support this clone. V is TRBV19 and J is TRBJ1-3; D uncertain. V was pared by 9 bases and J by 1 base, with 7 bases between. CDR3 length equals 12 residues. Per the germline V gene, CDR1 is LNHDA and CDR2 is SQIVND (reference sequence). CDR3 sequence reads: CASWESGNTIYF. Written as DNA, the CDR3 is TGTGCCAGCTGGGAGTCTGGAAACACCATATATTTT. The variable domain in full, completed from reference TRBV19 and TRBJ1-3, reads DGGITQSPKYLFRKEGQNVTLSCEQNLNHDAMYWYRQDPGQGLRLIYYSQIVNDFQKGDIAEGYSVSREKKESFPLTVTSAQKNPTAFYLCASWESGNTIYFGEGSWLTVV.

The chain uses TRBV29-1 and TRBJ2-1; no clear D gene. This CDR3 is built from 13 residues. Germline V gene sequence: CDR1 SQVTM, CDR2 ANQGSEA. V was cut by 4 bases and J by 7 bases, with 14 bases left in between. The DNA for the CDR3 is TGCAGCGTTGGACATCTGGATAGGAATGAGCAGTTCTTC. Translating gives CSVGHLDRNEQFF.

The chain recombines TRBV9 with TRBJ1-2; a weak D match, TRBD1 (6 bases). The germline gives CDR1 SGDLS, CDR2 YYNGEE. The CDR3 sequence is 14 residues long. V was clipped by 0 bases and J by 4 bases, with 10 bases between them. Here the CDR3 DNA reads TGTGCCAGCAGCGTAGCAGGGGAGGGCTATGGCTACACCTTC. Translating gives CASSVAGEGYGYTF.

In this sample, this clone turned up once. The chain has TRBV7-8 and TRBJ2-7, with a possible D match to TRBD2 (5 bases). Germline V gene data show CDR1 as SGHVS and CDR2 as FQNEAQ. Deletions cut 5 bases from V and 6 bases from J, with 11 bases between. The CDR3 runs 12 residues. This CDR3 reads CASSPRGREQYF. Written as DNA, the CDR3 is TGTGCCAGCAGCCCTCGAGGGCGCGAGCAGTACTTC.